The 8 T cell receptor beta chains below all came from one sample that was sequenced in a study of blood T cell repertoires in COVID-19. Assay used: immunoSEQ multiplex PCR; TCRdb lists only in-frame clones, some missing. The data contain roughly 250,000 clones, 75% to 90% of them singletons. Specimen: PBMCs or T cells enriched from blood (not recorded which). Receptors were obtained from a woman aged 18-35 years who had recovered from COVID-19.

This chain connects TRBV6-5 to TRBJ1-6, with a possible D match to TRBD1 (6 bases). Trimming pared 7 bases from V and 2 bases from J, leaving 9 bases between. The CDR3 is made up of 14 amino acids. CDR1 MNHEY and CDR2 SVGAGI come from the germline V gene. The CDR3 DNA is TGTGCCAGCATCTCAGGGGCCTATAATTCACCCCTCCACTTT. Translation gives CASISGAYNSPLHF.

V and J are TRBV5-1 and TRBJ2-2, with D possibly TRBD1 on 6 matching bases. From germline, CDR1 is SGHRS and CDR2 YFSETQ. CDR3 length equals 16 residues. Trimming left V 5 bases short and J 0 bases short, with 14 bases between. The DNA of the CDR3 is TGCGCCAGCAGGCTGACAGGAAACGCGAACACCGGGGAGCTGTTTTTT. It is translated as CASRLTGNANTGELFF.

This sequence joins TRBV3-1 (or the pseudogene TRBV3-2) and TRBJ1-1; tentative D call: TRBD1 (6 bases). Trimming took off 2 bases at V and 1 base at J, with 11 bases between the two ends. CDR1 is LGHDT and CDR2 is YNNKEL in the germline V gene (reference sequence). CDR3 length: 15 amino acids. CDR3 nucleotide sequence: TGTGCCAGCAGCCAAACAGGGACGCAGAACACTGAAGCTTTCTTT. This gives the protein CASSQTGTQNTEAFF.

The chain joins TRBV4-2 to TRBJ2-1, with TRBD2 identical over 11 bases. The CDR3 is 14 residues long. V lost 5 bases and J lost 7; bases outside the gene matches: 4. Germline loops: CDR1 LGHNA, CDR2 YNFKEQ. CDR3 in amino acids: CASSTRTSGNEQFF. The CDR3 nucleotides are TGTGCCAGCAGCACTAGGACTAGCGGGAATGAGCAGTTCTTC.

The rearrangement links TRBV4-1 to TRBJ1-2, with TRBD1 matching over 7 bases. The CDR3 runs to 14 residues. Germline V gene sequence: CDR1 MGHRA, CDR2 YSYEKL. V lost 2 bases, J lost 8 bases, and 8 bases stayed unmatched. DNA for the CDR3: TGCGCCAGCAGCCAACCGAGACAGGGTCCGGGCTACACCTTC. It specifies CASSQPRQGPGYTF.

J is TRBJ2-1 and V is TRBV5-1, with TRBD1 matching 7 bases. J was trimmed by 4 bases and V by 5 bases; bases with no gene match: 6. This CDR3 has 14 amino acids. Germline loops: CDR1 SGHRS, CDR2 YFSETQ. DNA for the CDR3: TGCGCCAGCAGTCGTTCACAGGGGTACAATGAGCAGTTCTTC. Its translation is CASSRSQGYNEQFF.

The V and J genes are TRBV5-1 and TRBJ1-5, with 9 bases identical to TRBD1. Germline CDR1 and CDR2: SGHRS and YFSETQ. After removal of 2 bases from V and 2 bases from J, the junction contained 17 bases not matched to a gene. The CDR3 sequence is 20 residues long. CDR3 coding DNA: TGCGCCAGCAGCTTCAAACAGGGACAGGGCTCGTCAATCGGCAATCAGCCCCAGCATTTT. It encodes CASSFKQGQGSSIGNQPQHF.

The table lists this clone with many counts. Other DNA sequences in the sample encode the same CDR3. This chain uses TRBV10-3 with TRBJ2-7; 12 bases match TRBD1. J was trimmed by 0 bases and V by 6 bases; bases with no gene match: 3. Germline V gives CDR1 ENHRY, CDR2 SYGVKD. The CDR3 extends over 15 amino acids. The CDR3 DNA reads TGTGCCATCAGCCCGGGACAGGGGGCCTCCTACGAGCAGTACTTC. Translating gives CAISPGQGASYEQYF.